A single sample gave rise to the 25 T cell receptor beta chains below, sequenced in a study of blood T cell repertoires in COVID-19 (TCRdb year 2020). Receptor libraries were prepared by the immunoSEQ multiplex PCR assay. Here the immuneACCESS table is served through TCRdb, limited to in-frame sequences with V and J called. Missing clones are a known gap in these copies; in checked studies unresolved V genes cover under half, and the rest lacks a known reason. The sample includes about 130,000 clones, with around 80% observed a single time. The ten largest account for just over 6% of the sample. Sequencing used PBMCs or T cells enriched from blood (not recorded which). All receptors derive from a woman between 50 and 59 years old who had recovered from COVID-19.

The V gene is TRBV3-1 (or the pseudogene TRBV3-2), the J gene TRBJ1-2; TRBD1 aligns across 7 bases. V shed 3 bases, J shed 3 bases, and the junction held 4 bases outside the gene matches. The CDR3 consists of 14 residues. The germline gives CDR1 LGHDT, CDR2 YNNKEL (reference sequence). The CDR3 nucleotides are TGTGCCAGCAGCCAGAGACAGGGTTACTATGGCTACACCTTC. Translation gives CASSQRQGYYGYTF.

This clone was counted only a few times. The chain recombines TRBV27 with TRBJ2-7; 7 positions match TRBD2. V shed 6 bases and J 4 bases; nucleotides not matched to a gene: 12. The CDR3 has 15 amino acids. The germline V gene has CDR1 MNHEY and CDR2 SMNVEV (reference sequence). Here the CDR3 reads CASRRGGALLYEQYF. CDR3 nucleotide sequence: TGTGCCAGCAGAAGGGGAGGGGCCCTATTATACGAGCAGTACTTC.

This clone showed up just a few times. The chain joins TRBV5-1 to TRBJ1-2; 7 bases agree with TRBD1. CDR1 and CDR2 from the germline V gene are SGHRS and YFSETQ. The CDR3 covers 16 residues. V gave up 6 bases and J gave up 8 bases; unmatched junction bases: 19. The CDR3 protein is CASNPYPGRTGGGYTF. In nucleotides, the CDR3 is TGCGCCAGCAACCCGTACCCTGGCCGGACAGGAGGCGGCTACACCTTC.

The J gene is TRBJ1-5, the V gene TRBV28, with 9 bases lining up with TRBD1. The germline V gene encodes CDR1 MDHEN and CDR2 SYDVKM. The CDR3 loop spans 14 amino acids. Germline trimming cut 6 bases from V and 4 bases from J; bases unmatched to any gene: 4. The CDR3 spells CASSSGQGNQPQHF. In DNA, the CDR3 is TGTGCCAGCAGCTCGGGACAGGGAAATCAGCCCCAGCATTTT.

This clone was seen only once. The chain combines TRBV9 with TRBJ2-3, with D possibly being TRBD2 (5 bases). The CDR3 spans 15 residues. Germline V gives CDR1 SGDLS, CDR2 YYNGEE. Trimming shortened V by 0 bases and J by 8 bases, and 16 bases separated the two germline ends. CDR3 residues: CASSVGSHDSATQYF. The CDR3 bases are TGTGCCAGCAGCGTAGGGTCCCACGATAGCGCTACGCAGTATTTT.

This chain links TRBV29-1 with TRBJ1-1; TRBD1 matches 11 bases. The CDR3 has 14 residues. V lost 4 bases to trimming and J lost 5 bases; unmatched junction nucleotides: 6. CDR1 is SQVTM and CDR2 is ANQGSEA in the germline V gene. The chain's CDR3 is CSVGTGTGGTEAFF. The CDR3 DNA follows: TGCAGCGTTGGAACCGGGACAGGGGGGACTGAAGCTTTCTTT.

The V call is TRBV5-1, the J call TRBJ2-1, with TRBD2 matching 13 bases. The CDR3 contains 14 residues. Looked up from germline, CDR1 is SGHRS and CDR2 is YFSETQ. V shed 4 bases, J shed 8 bases, and the junction held 3 bases outside the gene matches. The CDR3 DNA reads TGCGCCAGCAGCCTAGGGACTAGCGGGGATGAGCAGTTCTTC. Its protein is CASSLGTSGDEQFF.

This chain links TRBV27 with TRBJ1-6, with 7 bases lining up with TRBD1. Per germline, CDR1 MNHEY and CDR2 SMNVEV (reference sequence). This CDR3 is built from 15 residues. The V and J ends lost 6 bases and 6 bases, in that order; junction bases with no gene match: 8. The CDR3 sequence: CASSYRGNRNSPLHF. The CDR3 DNA is TGTGCCAGCAGCTACAGGGGAAATCGTAATTCACCCCTCCACTTT.

The CDR3 spells CASSYARDYQPQHF. CDR3 sequence (DNA): TGTGCCAGCAGTTATGCCAGGGATTATCAGCCCCAGCATTTT. This chain links TRBV6-5 with TRBJ1-5; a possible D gene is TRBD1 (5 bases). CDR1 is MNHEY and CDR2 is SVGAGI in the germline V gene. The CDR3 is made up of 14 amino acids. V gave up 3 bases and J gave up 5 bases, with 11 bases separating them.

The rearrangement uses TRBV6-4 and TRBJ1-2; a possible D gene is TRBD1 (6 bases). Per the germline V gene, CDR1 is MRHNA and CDR2 is SNTAGT. This CDR3 contains 13 residues. Between the trimmed V and J ends, which lost 2 bases and 8 bases, there was a span of 12 bases. The CDR3 here is CASSDGRTVGYTF. The DNA of the CDR3 is TGTGCCAGCAGTGACGGTCGGACAGTCGGCTACACCTTC.

The J gene is TRBJ1-2, the V gene TRBV6-5, with TRBD1 matching over 7 bases. V was pared by 4 bases and J by 2 bases, with 1 base of the junction left unmatched. The CDR3 covers 13 residues. The germline V gene has CDR1 MNHEY and CDR2 SVGAGI. CDR3 in amino acids: CASSSGQNYGYTF. The DNA of the CDR3 is TGTGCCAGCAGTTCGGGACAGAACTATGGCTACACCTTC.

The chain recombines TRBV5-6 with TRBJ1-2; D remains ambiguous. Germline CDR1 SGHDT, CDR2 YYEEEE. V was clipped by 7 bases and J by 4 bases, with 20 bases between them. The CDR3 runs to 15 residues. CDR3 loop: CASLLTRGTAYGYTF. In DNA form, the CDR3 reads TGTGCCAGCCTCTTGACACGGGGAACCGCCTATGGCTACACCTTC.

The chain links TRBV30 to TRBJ2-7; D remains ambiguous. Deletions cut 1 base from V and 2 bases from J, with 6 bases between. Germline V lookup: CDR1 GTSNPN, CDR2 SVGIG (reference sequence). The CDR3 is made up of 12 amino acids. The CDR3 loop is CAWSAPAYEQYF. Written as DNA, the CDR3 is TGTGCCTGGAGTGCCCCCGCCTACGAGCAGTACTTC.

This clone was seen a few times. This sequence joins TRBV9 and TRBJ1-5, with a possible D match to TRBD1 (6 bases). This CDR3 contains 14 residues. V lost 3 bases to trimming and J lost 3 bases, with 10 bases between them. Germline CDR1 SGDLS, CDR2 YYNGEE. CDR3 loop: CASSASGANQPQHF. In DNA, the CDR3 is TGTGCCAGCAGCGCATCAGGGGCCAATCAGCCCCAGCATTTT.

The chain joins TRBV11-1 to TRBJ2-5; TRBD1 aligns across 9 bases. This CDR3 is 13 amino acids long. Germline V lookup: CDR1 SGHAT, CDR2 FQDESV (reference sequence). V lost 4 bases, J lost 4 bases, and 1 base stayed unmatched. In nucleotides, the CDR3 is TGTGCCAGCAGCTCACAGGGGGCAGAGACCCAGTACTTC. It translates to CASSSQGAETQYF.

The chain has TRBV7-9 and TRBJ1-1; D not certain. V was shortened by 5 bases and J by 8 bases, with 15 bases between the two germline ends. Per the germline V gene, CDR1 is SEHNR and CDR2 is FQNEAQ (reference sequence). The CDR3 has 13 amino acids. The CDR3 reads CASSPAGRNEAFF. The CDR3 nucleotides are TGTGCCAGCAGCCCCGCGGGCAGGAACGAAGCTTTCTTT.

The chain carries TRBV6-5 and TRBJ1-1, with TRBD1 identical over 11 bases. V dropped 7 bases and J dropped 4; count of bases not matched to a gene: 8. Germline V CDR1 and CDR2: MNHEY, SVGAGI. This CDR3 has 15 amino acids. CDR3 nucleotide sequence: TGTGCCAGCAATTTGGACAGGGGGCGCCTCACTGAAGCTTTCTTT. It encodes CASNLDRGRLTEAFF.

This clone was observed a few times. The chain links TRBV12-2 to TRBJ1-4; the D call of TRBD1 is as the table states it, not checked on the DNA. TRBV12-2 is annotated as a pseudogene. The CDR3 loop spans 15 amino acids. CDR3: CASRLAPQGYEKLFF. CDR3 DNA sequence: TGTGCAAGTCGCTTAGCCCCACAGGGTTATGAAAAACTGTTTTTT.

The chain carries TRBV3-1 (or the pseudogene TRBV3-2) and TRBJ1-1, with D unclear. The ends were cut back, 7 bases at V and 6 bases at J, with 18 bases in the middle. CDR1 and CDR2 from the germline V gene are LGHDT and YNNKEL (reference sequence). The CDR3 consists of 14 residues. CDR3 loop: CASILSGRSAEAFF. In nucleotides, the CDR3 is TGTGCCAGCATATTGTCCGGGAGGTCGGCTGAAGCTTTCTTT.

The gene calls are TRBV9 and TRBJ2-2; 8 nucleotides line up with TRBD2. This CDR3 spans 14 amino acids. Germline V gene lookup returns CDR1 SGDLS and CDR2 YYNGEE. With V trimmed by 1 base and J by 8 bases, 4 bases remained unmatched. CDR3 nucleotides: TGTGCCAGCAGCGTAATAGCGGGGATGGGGGAGCTGTTTTTT. As protein: CASSVIAGMGELFF.

This clone showed up just once. The V and J genes are TRBV11-2 and TRBJ2-4; 7 bases are a match to TRBD1. This CDR3 is 13 amino acids long. After removal of 4 bases from V and 6 bases from J, the junction contained 3 bases not matched to a gene. In germline, CDR1 is SGHAT, CDR2 FQNNGV. The CDR3 DNA sequence: TGTGCCAGCAGCTCCGACAGGGCAAACATTCAGTACTTC. This sequence encodes CASSSDRANIQYF.

V and J are TRBV6-1 and TRBJ1-5; no firm D call. CDR1 MNHNS and CDR2 SASEGT come from the germline V gene. Deletions cut 3 bases from V and 6 bases from J, with 9 bases between. The CDR3 spans 13 residues. The CDR3 nucleotides read TGTGCCAGCAGTGAGGTACGGGGTCAGCCCCAGCATTTT. This sequence encodes CASSEVRGQPQHF.

The chain joins TRBV2 to TRBJ2-3; TRBD1 is a possible D gene (7 bases). Looked up from germline, CDR1 is SNHLY and CDR2 is FYNNEI. V lost 5 bases and J 2 bases, leaving 17 bases between the germline ends. The CDR3 length is 16 residues. The CDR3: CASSPWQGEDTDTQYF. Written as DNA, the CDR3 is TGTGCCAGCAGTCCCTGGCAGGGGGAGGACACAGATACGCAGTATTTT.

This clone has more than one count but fewer than ten. The chain combines TRBV7-9 with TRBJ1-1, with 7 nucleotides matching TRBD1. CDR1 SEHNR and CDR2 FQNEAQ come from the germline V gene (reference sequence). The V and J ends lost 0 bases and 3 bases, in that order; junction bases with no gene match: 7. The CDR3 runs to 16 residues. CDR3 nucleotides: TGTGCCAGCAGCTTAGCCGGGACAGCGGTTGACACTGAAGCTTTCTTT. As protein: CASSLAGTAVDTEAFF. The full variable domain, in which reference TRBV7-9 and TRBJ1-1 provide the parts outside the CDR3, is DTGVSQNPRHKITKRGQNVTFRCDPISEHNRLYWYRQTLGQGPEFLTYFQNEAQLEKSRLLSDRFSAERPKGSFSTLEIQRTEQGDSAMYLCASSLAGTAVDTEAFFGQGTRLTVV.

The rearrangement uses TRBV5-5 and TRBJ1-2; 10 positions agree with TRBD1. V shed 5 bases, J shed 4 bases, and the junction held 11 bases outside the gene matches. The CDR3 contains 16 residues. The germline V gene encodes CDR1 SGHKS and CDR2 YYEKEE (reference sequence). CDR3 sequence reads: CASSRHQGTGAYGYTF. CDR3 coding DNA: TGTGCCAGCAGTCGACACCAGGGGACAGGGGCCTATGGCTACACCTTC.